Listed here are 6 T cell receptor beta chains from one sample, sequenced in a study of shared clonotypes between healthy human individuals. Only CD45RO-negative cells positively selected for CCR7 counted as naive CD8 cells, so terminally differentiated effector memory CD45RA+ cells were excluded. TCRdb's table, derived via immunoSEQ multiplex PCR, lists solely in-frame clones and lacks some. Among 450,000 to 700,000 clones listed, around 95% were seen once. Sequencing was performed on naive CD8+ T cells sorted from blood. The receptors shown here come from a young woman in good health.

The V and J genes are TRBV7-2 and TRBJ2-1; TRBD2 aligns across 11 bases. Unmatched junction bases numbered 2, after V lost 1 base and J lost 9 bases. Germline V lookup: CDR1 SGHTA, CDR2 FQGNSA. This CDR3 has 14 residues. CDR3 loop: CASSLGLAGGEQFF. The DNA for the CDR3 is TGTGCCAGCAGCTTAGGCCTAGCGGGAGGTGAGCAGTTCTTC. Full variable domain (missing parts from reference TRBV7-2 and TRBJ2-1): GAGVSQSPSNKVTEKGKDVELRCDPISGHTALYWYRQSLGQGLEFLIYFQGNSAPDKSGLPSDRFSAERTGGSVSTLTIQRTQQEDSAVYLCASSLGLAGGEQFFGPGTRLTVL.

V and J are TRBV19 and TRBJ2-7; TRBD2 agrees at 10 bases. The V gene end was trimmed by 3 bases and the J gene end by 2 bases; junction bases not matched to a gene: 7. The CDR3 is made up of 16 amino acids. CDR1 is LNHDA, CDR2 SQIVND, per germline (reference sequence). The CDR3 region is CASSMDTGTSAYEQYF. The CDR3, as DNA: TGTGCCAGTAGTATGGACACCGGGACTAGCGCCTACGAGCAGTACTTC.

The rearrangement links TRBV5-4 to TRBJ1-3, with a possible D match to TRBD1 (6 bases). V was shortened by 1 base and J by 6 bases, with 11 bases between the two germline ends. The CDR3 totals 14 residues. Germline CDR1 and CDR2: SGHNT and YYREEE (reference sequence). The CDR3 loop reads CASSLYGQTNTIYF. CDR3 DNA: TGTGCCAGCAGCTTGTACGGACAGACAAACACCATATATTTT.

V gene TRBV2 combines with J gene TRBJ1-5; no reliable D call. V lost 6 bases and J lost 0, with 24 bases in between. Germline-derived CDR1 and CDR2 are SNHLY and FYNNEI. The CDR3 covers 19 residues. This chain's CDR3 is CASSGRRLFGPYSNQPQHF. DNA for the CDR3: TGTGCCAGCAGCGGACGTCGTTTATTCGGGCCGTATAGCAATCAGCCCCAGCATTTT.

The J gene is TRBJ2-1, the V gene TRBV11-2, with D maybe TRBD1 (6 bases). V lost 5 bases to trimming and J lost 4 bases, with 18 bases between them. The CDR3 is made up of 16 amino acids. Germline V gene sequence: CDR1 SGHAT, CDR2 FQNNGV. DNA for the CDR3: TGTGCCAGCAGCCCGTACACAGGGCCCTCGTACAATGAGCAGTTCTTC. This translates into CASSPYTGPSYNEQFF.

The rearrangement uses TRBV4-1 and TRBJ2-1; D possibly corresponds to TRBD2 (6 bases). Germline-derived CDR1 and CDR2 are MGHRA and YSYEKL. The CDR3 loop spans 12 amino acids. Between the trimmed V and J ends, which lost 10 bases and 8 bases, there was a span of 15 bases. The CDR3 protein is CATSDSGDEQFF. The DNA for the CDR3 is TGCGCCACCTCTGACTCGGGGGATGAGCAGTTCTTC.